This record looks at one TCR beta chain sequence and its context. This entry belongs to a study of Graves' ophthalmopathy and Graves' hyperthyroidism. Amplification from RNA transcripts yielded the TCR beta CDR3 regions. HTBI primers served in a first-round RT-PCR, which a second-round multiplex PCR followed. TCRdb reprocessed the multiplex PCR reads with MiXCR, giving one entry per CDR3 protein. Among about 740,000 distinct CDR3 sequences listed, 35% to 50% were seen once. The length of the CDR3 is 18 residues. Per the germline V gene, CDR1 is MGHDK and CDR2 is SYGVNS. Losses at the gene ends were 7 bases for V and 0 bases for J; bases not matched to a gene: 16.

Sequencing was carried out using peripheral blood. The V call is TRBV25-1, the J call TRBJ2-7, with 9 bases identical to TRBD1. The TCR was taken from an adult man with Graves' ophthalmopathy. Here the CDR3 DNA reads TGTGCCAGCACGGGGTACCTCCCGGGACAGGGAAACTCCTACGAGCAGTACTTC. Amino acids: CASTGYLPGQGNSYEQYF.